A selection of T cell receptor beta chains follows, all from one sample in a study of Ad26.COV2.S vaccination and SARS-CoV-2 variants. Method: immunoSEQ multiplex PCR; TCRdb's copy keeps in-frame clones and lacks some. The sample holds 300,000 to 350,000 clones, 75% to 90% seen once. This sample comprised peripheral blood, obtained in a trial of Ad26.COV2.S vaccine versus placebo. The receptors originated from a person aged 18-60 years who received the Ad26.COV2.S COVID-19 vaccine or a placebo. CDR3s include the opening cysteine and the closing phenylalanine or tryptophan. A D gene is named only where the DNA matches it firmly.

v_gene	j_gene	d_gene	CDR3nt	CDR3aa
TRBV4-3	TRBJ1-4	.	TGCGCCAGCAGCCAAGGAAATACGGGGGTGGGTGAAAAACTGTTTTTT	CASSQGNTGVGEKLFF
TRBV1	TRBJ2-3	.	TGCACCAGCAGCCTCCGAAAGAATGGAGATACGCAGTATTTT	CTSSLRKNGDTQYF
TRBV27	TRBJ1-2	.	TGTGCCAGCAGTTTTGGTAACTTCTATGGCTACACCTTC	CASSFGNFYGYTF
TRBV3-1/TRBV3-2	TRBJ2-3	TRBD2	TGTGCCAGCAGCTTCCAGACTAGCGGGGTCACAGATACGCAGTATTTT	CASSFQTSGVTDTQYF
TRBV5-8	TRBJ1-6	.	TGTGCCAGCAGCTTACAAGCTGCGCCCCACTTT	CASSLQAAPHF
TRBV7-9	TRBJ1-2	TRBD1	TGTGCCAGCAGCTGGGACAGGGAAGTTATCCTCTATGGCTACACCTTC	CASSWDREVILYGYTF
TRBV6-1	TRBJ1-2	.	TGTGCCAGCAGTGAAGCTTTTAGAGGGGACGGCTACACCTTC	CASSEAFRGDGYTF
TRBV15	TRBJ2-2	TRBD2	TGTGCCACCAGCAGAGATGGGAGCCTAGCGGGGGCCACAAACACCGGGGAGCTGTTTTTT	CATSRDGSLAGATNTGELFF
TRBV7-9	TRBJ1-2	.	TGTGCCAGCAGCGACGCAGAGAACACAGGTTCGCCGGGTGATGGCTACACCTTC	CASSDAENTGSPGDGYTF
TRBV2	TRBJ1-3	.	TGTGCCAGCAGTGGAGGAGGCTCTGGAAACACCATATATTTT	CASSGGGSGNTIYF